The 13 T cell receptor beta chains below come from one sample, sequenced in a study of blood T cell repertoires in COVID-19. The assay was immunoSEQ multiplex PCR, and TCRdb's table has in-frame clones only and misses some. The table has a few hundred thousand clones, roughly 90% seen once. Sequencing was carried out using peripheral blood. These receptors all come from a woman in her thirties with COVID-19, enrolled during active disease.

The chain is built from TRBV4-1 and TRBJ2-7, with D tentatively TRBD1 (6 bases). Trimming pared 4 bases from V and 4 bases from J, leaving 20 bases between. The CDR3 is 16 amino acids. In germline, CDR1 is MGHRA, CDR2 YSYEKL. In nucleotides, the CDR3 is TGCGCCAGCAGCCTCCACGAGGACAGAAGATTGTACGAGCAGTACTTC. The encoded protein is CASSLHEDRRLYEQYF.

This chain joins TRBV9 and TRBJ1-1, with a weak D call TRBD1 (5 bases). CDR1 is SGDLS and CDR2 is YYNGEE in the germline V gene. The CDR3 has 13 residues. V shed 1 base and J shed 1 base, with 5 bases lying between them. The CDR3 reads CASSVQGNTEAFF. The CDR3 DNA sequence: TGTGCCAGCAGCGTACAGGGGAACACTGAAGCTTTCTTT.

Here the CDR3 DNA reads TGTGCCAGCAAGACAGGGAGTAATTCACCCCTCCACTTT. Translation gives CASKTGSNSPLHF. The chain couples TRBV28 to TRBJ1-6; 7 bases align to TRBD1. V was pared by 7 bases and J by 6 bases, with 3 bases of the junction left unmatched. This CDR3 contains 13 residues. Germline V CDR1 and CDR2: MDHEN, SYDVKM.

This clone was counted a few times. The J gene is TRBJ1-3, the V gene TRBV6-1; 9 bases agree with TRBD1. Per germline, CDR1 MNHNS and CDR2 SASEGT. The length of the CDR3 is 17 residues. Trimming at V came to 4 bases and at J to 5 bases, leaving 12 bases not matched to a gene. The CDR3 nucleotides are TGTGCCAGCAGTGGAACCCTGGCGGGACAGGGTAGAAACACCATATATTTT. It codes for CASSGTLAGQGRNTIYF.

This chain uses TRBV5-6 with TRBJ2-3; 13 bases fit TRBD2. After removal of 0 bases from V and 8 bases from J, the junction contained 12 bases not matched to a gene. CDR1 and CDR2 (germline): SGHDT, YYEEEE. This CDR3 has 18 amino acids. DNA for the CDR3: TGTGCCAGCAGCTTGGCCTCAACTAGCGGGGGGGCCCGGTTTACGCAGTATTTT. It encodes CASSLASTSGGARFTQYF.

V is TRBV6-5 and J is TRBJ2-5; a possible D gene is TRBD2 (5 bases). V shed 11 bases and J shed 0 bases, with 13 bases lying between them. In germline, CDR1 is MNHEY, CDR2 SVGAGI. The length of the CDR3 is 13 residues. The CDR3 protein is CASTTGNQETQYF. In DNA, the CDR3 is TGTGCCTCCACGACCGGGAACCAAGAGACCCAGTACTTC.

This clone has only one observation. Written as DNA, the CDR3 is TGTGCCAGCAGTGGTGGACAGGGTGATTGGTACGAGCAGTACTTC. Protein: CASSGGQGDWYEQYF. The chain combines TRBV2 with TRBJ2-7; TRBD1 matches at 8 bases. The germline CDR1 and CDR2 sequences are SNHLY and FYNNEI. Unmatched junction bases numbered 9, after V lost 4 bases and J lost 4 bases. The CDR3 has 15 residues.

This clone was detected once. In DNA, the CDR3 is TGTGCCAGCAGTTACGGACAGGGAGGAAACGAGCAGTACTTC. Protein sequence: CASSYGQGGNEQYF. The J gene is TRBJ2-7, the V gene TRBV6-6; TRBD1 matches 8 bases. Trimming took 2 bases from V and 5 from J; bases not matched to a gene: 5. There are 14 residues in the CDR3. CDR1 is MNHNY, CDR2 SVGAGI, per germline (reference sequence).

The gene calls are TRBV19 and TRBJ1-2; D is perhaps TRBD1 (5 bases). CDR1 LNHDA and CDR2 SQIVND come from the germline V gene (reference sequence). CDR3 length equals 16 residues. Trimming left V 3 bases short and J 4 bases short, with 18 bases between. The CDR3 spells CASSMATATPPYGYTF. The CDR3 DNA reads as TGTGCCAGTAGTATGGCGACAGCCACCCCACCCTATGGCTACACCTTC.

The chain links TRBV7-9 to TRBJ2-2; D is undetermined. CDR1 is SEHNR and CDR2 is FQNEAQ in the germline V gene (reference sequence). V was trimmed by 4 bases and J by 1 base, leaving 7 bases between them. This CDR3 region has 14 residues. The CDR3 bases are TGTGCCAGCAGCTCGTCAGTGAACACCGGGGAGCTGTTTTTT. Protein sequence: CASSSSVNTGELFF.

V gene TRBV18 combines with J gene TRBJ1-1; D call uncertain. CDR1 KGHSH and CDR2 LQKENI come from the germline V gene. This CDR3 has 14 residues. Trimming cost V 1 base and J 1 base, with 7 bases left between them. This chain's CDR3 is CASSPRGRNTEAFF. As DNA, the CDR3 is TGTGCCAGCTCACCACGCGGGCGGAACACTGAAGCTTTCTTT.

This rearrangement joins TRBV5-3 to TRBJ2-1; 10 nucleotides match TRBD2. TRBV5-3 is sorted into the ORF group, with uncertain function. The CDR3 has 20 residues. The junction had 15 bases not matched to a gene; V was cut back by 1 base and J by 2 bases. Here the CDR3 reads CARSLSGQKLAGGPYNEQFF. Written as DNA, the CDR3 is TGTGCCAGAAGCTTGTCCGGACAGAAGTTAGCGGGAGGCCCCTACAATGAGCAGTTCTTC.

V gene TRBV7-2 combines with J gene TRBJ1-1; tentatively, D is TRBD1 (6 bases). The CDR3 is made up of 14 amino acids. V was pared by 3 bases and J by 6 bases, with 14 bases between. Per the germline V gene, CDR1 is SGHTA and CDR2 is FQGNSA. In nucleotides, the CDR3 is TGTGCCAGCAGCTTGCGGGGGGCGAGCTCTGAAGCTTTCTTT. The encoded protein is CASSLRGASSEAFF.